These 30 T cell receptor beta chains were sequenced from one sample in a study of blood T cell repertoires in COVID-19. Profiling relied on immunoSEQ multiplex PCR, and the TCRdb table lists in-frame clones only, not all of them. The sample holds over 200,000 clones, more than 85% seen once. Sequencing used peripheral blood. The receptors stem from a man between 60 and 75 years old with COVID-19, enrolled during active disease.

The chain has TRBV12-3 or TRBV12-4 and TRBJ1-1; D gene ambiguous. V was cut by 6 bases and J by 1 base, with 9 bases left in between. The CDR3 is 13 amino acids. The CDR3 is CASRKAGNTEAFF. The CDR3 bases are TGTGCCAGCAGAAAAGCCGGGAACACTGAAGCTTTCTTT.

CDR3: CASSLVGNYGYTF. The CDR3 nucleotides read TGTGCCAGCAGCTTGGTTGGCAACTATGGCTACACCTTC. The gene calls are TRBV5-6 and TRBJ1-2; D is unclear. CDR1 SGHDT and CDR2 YYEEEE come from the germline V gene. This CDR3 has 13 amino acids. Trimming took off 0 bases at V and 2 bases at J, with 5 bases between the two ends.

The chain carries TRBV9 and TRBJ1-6, with D possibly matching TRBD1 (6 bases). Trimming took 3 bases from V and 3 from J, leaving 10 bases between them. Germline CDR1 is SGDLS and CDR2 is YYNGEE. The CDR3 runs 15 residues. CDR3 coding DNA: TGTGCCAGCAGCGCAGGGGACGGCTATAATTCACCCCTCCACTTT. The encoded protein is CASSAGDGYNSPLHF.

The chain carries TRBV7-8 and TRBJ2-7, with 7 bases that match TRBD1. This CDR3 is 14 amino acids long. Per the germline V gene, CDR1 is SGHVS and CDR2 is FQNEAQ. V lost 5 bases to trimming and J lost 1 base; unmatched junction nucleotides: 5. This chain's CDR3 is CASSGTVLSYEQYF. The CDR3 nucleotides read TGTGCCAGCAGCGGGACAGTCCTTTCCTACGAGCAGTACTTC.

The chain links TRBV30 to TRBJ1-5; no clear D gene. The germline V and J ends were trimmed by 1 base and 2 bases, with 9 bases remaining between them. The CDR3 contains 14 residues. CDR1 and CDR2 from the germline V gene are GTSNPN and SVGIG (reference sequence). CDR3 sequence (DNA): TGTGCCTGGAGTGGGCAAAATGGCAATCAGCCCCAGCATTTT. This gives the protein CAWSGQNGNQPQHF. Complete variable domain (other parts from reference TRBV30 and TRBJ1-5): SQTIHQWPATLVQPVGSPLSLECTVEGTSNPNLYWYRQAAGRGLQLLFYSVGIGQISSEVPQNLSASRPQDRQFILSSKKLLLSDSGFYLCAWSGQNGNQPQHFGDGTRLSIL.

The chain has TRBV3-1 (or the pseudogene TRBV3-2) and TRBJ2-5; 15 bases map to TRBD2. V lost 1 base to trimming and J lost 5 bases; unmatched junction nucleotides: 8. The CDR3 spans 18 residues. From germline, CDR1 is LGHDT and CDR2 YNNKEL (reference sequence). The DNA for the CDR3 is TGTGCCAGCAGCCAAGTCCCCGGGACTAGCGGGGGGAGGGAGACCCAGTACTTC. It yields the protein CASSQVPGTSGGRETQYF.

This clone has more than one count but fewer than ten. The rearrangement joins TRBV28 to TRBJ1-2, with 7 bases that match TRBD1. The CDR3 contains 15 residues. In germline, CDR1 is MDHEN, CDR2 SYDVKM. J lost 4 bases, V lost 3 bases, and 8 bases had no gene match. Written as DNA, the CDR3 is TGTGCCAGCAGTTTTTCACAGGGGACCATCTATGGCTACACCTTC. This sequence encodes CASSFSQGTIYGYTF.

The chain carries TRBV30 and TRBJ1-1, with D possibly matching TRBD1 (6 bases). Germline V gene data show CDR1 as GTSNPN and CDR2 as SVGIG (reference sequence). Between the trimmed V and J ends, which lost 1 base and 4 bases, there was a span of 19 bases. The CDR3 consists of 16 residues. The CDR3 loop reads CAWSASGGARGTEAFF. The CDR3 DNA reads as TGTGCCTGGAGTGCTTCGGGGGGGGCCAGGGGCACTGAAGCTTTCTTT.

The V call is TRBV7-6, the J call TRBJ1-1; D is unresolved. Per the germline V gene, CDR1 is SGHVS and CDR2 is FNYEAQ. Deletions cut 5 bases from V and 8 bases from J, with 9 bases between. The CDR3 sequence is 11 residues long. The CDR3 DNA reads as TGTGCCAGCAGCCGAATTGAGGAAGCTTTCTTT. Protein sequence: CASSRIEEAFF.

This clone was seen a few times. The chain has TRBV2 and TRBJ1-1; possible D gene TRBD1, 5 bases. V was clipped by 4 bases and J by 5 bases, with 14 bases between them. Germline-derived CDR1 and CDR2 are SNHLY and FYNNEI. The CDR3 spans 14 residues. This CDR3 reads CASSAQPGSTEAFF. Here the CDR3 DNA reads TGTGCCAGCAGTGCCCAGCCAGGGTCTACTGAAGCTTTCTTT.

The genes are TRBV10-3 and TRBJ1-5, with a tentative D call TRBD1 (6 bases). Trimming cost V 2 bases and J 0 bases, with 14 bases left between them. CDR3 size: 17 residues. Germline V gene data show CDR1 as ENHRY and CDR2 as SYGVKD. CDR3 amino acids: CAISEDKTGNSNQPQHF. For the CDR3, the DNA is TGTGCCATCAGTGAGGACAAGACAGGCAATAGCAATCAGCCCCAGCATTTT.

The V gene is TRBV28, the J gene TRBJ2-1, with 7 bases matching TRBD2. Per germline, CDR1 MDHEN and CDR2 SYDVKM. Losses at the gene ends were 2 bases for V and 10 bases for J; bases not matched to a gene: 17. This CDR3 is 17 amino acids long. The CDR3 reads CASSLPPGTTIIGEQFF. CDR3 DNA sequence: TGTGCCAGCAGTTTACCCCCCGGGACTACAATTATAGGCGAGCAGTTCTTC.

This chain joins TRBV9 and TRBJ2-3, with 7 positions matching TRBD2. The V gene's germline CDR1 is SGDLS and CDR2 YYNGEE. V lost 0 bases to trimming and J lost 0 bases; unmatched junction nucleotides: 7. The CDR3 runs 17 residues. The CDR3 coding sequence is TGTGCCAGCAGCGTAGTTTTAACTAGCGAGAGCACAGATACGCAGTATTTT. Its translation: CASSVVLTSESTDTQYF.

This chain connects TRBV7-9 to TRBJ2-7; D remains unclear. The CDR3 has 12 amino acids. Trimming pared 4 bases from V and 3 bases from J, leaving 7 bases between. Germline CDR1 and CDR2: SEHNR and FQNEAQ (reference sequence). The CDR3 DNA is TGTGCCAGCAGCTCACAGAACTACGAGCAGTACTTC. Amino acids: CASSSQNYEQYF. The whole variable domain, filled in from reference TRBV7-9 and TRBJ2-7, reads DTGVSQNPRHKITKRGQNVTFRCDPISEHNRLYWYRQTLGQGPEFLTYFQNEAQLEKSRLLSDRFSAERPKGSFSTLEIQRTEQGDSAMYLCASSSQNYEQYFGPGTRLTVT.

The CDR3 region is CASSVGDRVKNTEAFF. The CDR3 DNA sequence: TGTGCCAGCAGCGTAGGGGACAGGGTTAAGAACACTGAAGCTTTCTTT. The chain employs TRBV9 and TRBJ1-1; TRBD1 aligns across 9 bases. The CDR3 loop spans 16 amino acids. Germline trimming cut 0 bases from V and 1 base from J; bases unmatched to any gene: 4. Germline V gene lookup returns CDR1 SGDLS and CDR2 YYNGEE.

DNA for the CDR3: TGTGCCAGCAGCTTATTGGGGGGACAGGGAAACACAGATACGCAGTATTTT. Its protein product is CASSLLGGQGNTDTQYF. V gene TRBV7-9 combines with J gene TRBJ2-3, with 9 bases matching TRBD1. CDR1 is SEHNR, CDR2 FQNEAQ, per germline (reference sequence). CDR3 size: 17 residues. Losses at the gene ends were 2 bases for V and 2 bases for J; bases not matched to a gene: 8.

The rearrangement uses TRBV28 and TRBJ1-5; D possibly corresponds to TRBD1 (5 bases). CDR3 size: 15 residues. Trimming took off 3 bases at V and 7 bases at J, with 16 bases between the two ends. Per the germline V gene, CDR1 is MDHEN and CDR2 is SYDVKM. The CDR3 bases are TGTGCCAGCAGTTTCCCCCAGGGTACAGCGCAGCCCCAGCATTTT. It translates to CASSFPQGTAQPQHF.

This clone was counted only a few times. The chain carries TRBV30 and TRBJ2-1; 8 bases are shared with TRBD2. The V gene's germline CDR1 is GTSNPN and CDR2 SVGIG (reference sequence). CDR3 size: 16 residues. The ends lost 0 bases at V and 0 bases at J; junction bases unmatched: 4. The CDR3 region has the DNA TGTGCCTGGAGTGTGGCGGGGGGCGCCTCCTACAATGAGCAGTTCTTC. It specifies CAWSVAGGASYNEQFF.

The chain employs TRBV28 and TRBJ2-1; no definite D call. The ends were cut back, 3 bases at V and 4 bases at J, with 7 bases in the middle. This CDR3 has 13 residues. The germline V gene has CDR1 MDHEN and CDR2 SYDVKM. CDR3 loop: CASSFGGYNEQFF. The CDR3 DNA reads as TGTGCCAGCAGTTTTGGCGGTTACAATGAGCAGTTCTTC.

This sequence joins TRBV7-2 and TRBJ1-5; perhaps TRBD1 as D (5 bases). This CDR3 comprises 16 residues. The germline V and J ends were trimmed by 2 bases and 3 bases, with 14 bases remaining between them. Germline values: CDR1 SGHTA, CDR2 FQGNSA. The chain's CDR3 is CASSLYGAGINQPQHF. CDR3 nucleotides: TGTGCCAGCAGCTTATATGGGGCAGGTATCAATCAGCCCCAGCATTTT.

The rearrangement joins TRBV6-5 to TRBJ2-1, with TRBD1 matching 10 bases. Germline V CDR1 and CDR2: MNHEY, SVGAGI. With V trimmed by 5 bases and J by 2 bases, 3 bases remained unmatched. The length of the CDR3 is 15 residues. The CDR3 sequence: CASSLDRGAYNEQFF. CDR3 coding DNA: TGTGCCAGCAGTCTGGACAGGGGGGCCTACAATGAGCAGTTCTTC.

The rearrangement joins TRBV5-4 to TRBJ2-1, with 9 bases identical to TRBD2. Germline V gene sequence: CDR1 SGHNT, CDR2 YYREEE (reference sequence). V was clipped by 5 bases and J by 2 bases; unmatched bases: 8. The CDR3 runs 16 residues. The CDR3 loop is CASSLIAGATYNEQFF. The CDR3 nucleotides are TGTGCCAGCAGTCTGATAGCGGGAGCCACCTACAATGAGCAGTTCTTC.

The V and J genes are TRBV9 and TRBJ1-1; unclear D gene. Germline V gene lookup returns CDR1 SGDLS and CDR2 YYNGEE. The V gene lost 3 bases and the J gene lost 4 bases, with 10 bases spanning the gap. The CDR3 runs 13 residues. Here the CDR3 reads CASSAGDVTEAFF. Here the CDR3 DNA reads TGTGCCAGCAGCGCAGGCGATGTCACTGAAGCTTTCTTT.

The chain joins TRBV9 to TRBJ1-1; D perhaps matches TRBD1 (5 bases). Per germline, CDR1 SGDLS and CDR2 YYNGEE. V was shortened by 3 bases and J by 0 bases, with 12 bases between the two germline ends. The CDR3 extends over 15 amino acids. CDR3 residues: CASSGSSGVNTEAFF. The DNA of the CDR3 is TGTGCCAGCAGCGGAAGTTCGGGGGTGAACACTGAAGCTTTCTTT.

This clone appeared once. V is TRBV5-6 and J is TRBJ2-7; unclear D gene. The CDR3 is 12 residues long. The germline V and J ends were trimmed by 3 bases and 3 bases, with 7 bases remaining between them. Germline loops: CDR1 SGHDT, CDR2 YYEEEE. The CDR3 spells CASSSRGYEQYF. For the CDR3, the DNA is TGTGCCAGCAGCTCGCGAGGCTACGAGCAGTACTTC.

The CDR3 is CAWSARQILTNYGYTF. In nucleotides, the CDR3 is TGTGCCTGGAGTGCCCGACAGATTCTAACTAACTATGGCTACACCTTC. This chain joins TRBV30 and TRBJ1-2; perhaps TRBD1 as D (5 bases). With 1 base removed from V and 0 bases from J, the gap between germline ends came to 15 bases. This CDR3 region has 16 residues. From germline, CDR1 is GTSNPN and CDR2 SVGIG (reference sequence).

This chain links TRBV19 with TRBJ1-5; 7 bases line up with TRBD1. V lost 9 bases and J lost 0; bases outside the gene matches: 5. The CDR3 covers 14 residues. Germline V gene sequence: CDR1 LNHDA, CDR2 SQIVND (reference sequence). CDR3 nucleotide sequence: TGTGCCAGCCGCGGGACAGATAGCAATCAGCCCCAGCATTTT. It codes for CASRGTDSNQPQHF.

The V call is TRBV10-1, the J call TRBJ2-7; D remains unclear. Per germline, CDR1 WNHNN and CDR2 SYGVQD (reference sequence). Trimming stripped 0 bases from V and 3 bases from J, with 3 bases between. The CDR3 runs to 12 residues. CDR3 DNA sequence: TGCGCCAGCAGTGAGTCTCACTACGAGCAGTACTTC. This codes for CASSESHYEQYF.

V and J are TRBV19 and TRBJ1-2, with TRBD1 identical over 10 bases. Germline V gene lookup returns CDR1 LNHDA and CDR2 SQIVND (reference sequence). The CDR3 sequence is 14 residues long. The V segment lost 3 bases and the J segment 7 bases; nucleotides outside the gene matches: 5. The CDR3 spells CASSIRDRGAGYTF. DNA of the CDR3: TGTGCCAGTAGTATCAGGGACAGGGGAGCTGGCTACACCTTC.

The chain joins TRBV6-2 or TRBV6-3 to TRBJ1-5; D possibly corresponds to TRBD1 (5 bases). Germline CDR1 MNHEY, CDR2 SVGEGT. The CDR3 loop spans 16 amino acids. V lost 1 base, J lost 2 bases, and 12 bases lay in between. CDR3 in DNA: TGTGCCAGCAGTTACTACGGGGGGGAGGGCAATCAGCCCCAGCATTTT. Translated, it gives CASSYYGGEGNQPQHF.